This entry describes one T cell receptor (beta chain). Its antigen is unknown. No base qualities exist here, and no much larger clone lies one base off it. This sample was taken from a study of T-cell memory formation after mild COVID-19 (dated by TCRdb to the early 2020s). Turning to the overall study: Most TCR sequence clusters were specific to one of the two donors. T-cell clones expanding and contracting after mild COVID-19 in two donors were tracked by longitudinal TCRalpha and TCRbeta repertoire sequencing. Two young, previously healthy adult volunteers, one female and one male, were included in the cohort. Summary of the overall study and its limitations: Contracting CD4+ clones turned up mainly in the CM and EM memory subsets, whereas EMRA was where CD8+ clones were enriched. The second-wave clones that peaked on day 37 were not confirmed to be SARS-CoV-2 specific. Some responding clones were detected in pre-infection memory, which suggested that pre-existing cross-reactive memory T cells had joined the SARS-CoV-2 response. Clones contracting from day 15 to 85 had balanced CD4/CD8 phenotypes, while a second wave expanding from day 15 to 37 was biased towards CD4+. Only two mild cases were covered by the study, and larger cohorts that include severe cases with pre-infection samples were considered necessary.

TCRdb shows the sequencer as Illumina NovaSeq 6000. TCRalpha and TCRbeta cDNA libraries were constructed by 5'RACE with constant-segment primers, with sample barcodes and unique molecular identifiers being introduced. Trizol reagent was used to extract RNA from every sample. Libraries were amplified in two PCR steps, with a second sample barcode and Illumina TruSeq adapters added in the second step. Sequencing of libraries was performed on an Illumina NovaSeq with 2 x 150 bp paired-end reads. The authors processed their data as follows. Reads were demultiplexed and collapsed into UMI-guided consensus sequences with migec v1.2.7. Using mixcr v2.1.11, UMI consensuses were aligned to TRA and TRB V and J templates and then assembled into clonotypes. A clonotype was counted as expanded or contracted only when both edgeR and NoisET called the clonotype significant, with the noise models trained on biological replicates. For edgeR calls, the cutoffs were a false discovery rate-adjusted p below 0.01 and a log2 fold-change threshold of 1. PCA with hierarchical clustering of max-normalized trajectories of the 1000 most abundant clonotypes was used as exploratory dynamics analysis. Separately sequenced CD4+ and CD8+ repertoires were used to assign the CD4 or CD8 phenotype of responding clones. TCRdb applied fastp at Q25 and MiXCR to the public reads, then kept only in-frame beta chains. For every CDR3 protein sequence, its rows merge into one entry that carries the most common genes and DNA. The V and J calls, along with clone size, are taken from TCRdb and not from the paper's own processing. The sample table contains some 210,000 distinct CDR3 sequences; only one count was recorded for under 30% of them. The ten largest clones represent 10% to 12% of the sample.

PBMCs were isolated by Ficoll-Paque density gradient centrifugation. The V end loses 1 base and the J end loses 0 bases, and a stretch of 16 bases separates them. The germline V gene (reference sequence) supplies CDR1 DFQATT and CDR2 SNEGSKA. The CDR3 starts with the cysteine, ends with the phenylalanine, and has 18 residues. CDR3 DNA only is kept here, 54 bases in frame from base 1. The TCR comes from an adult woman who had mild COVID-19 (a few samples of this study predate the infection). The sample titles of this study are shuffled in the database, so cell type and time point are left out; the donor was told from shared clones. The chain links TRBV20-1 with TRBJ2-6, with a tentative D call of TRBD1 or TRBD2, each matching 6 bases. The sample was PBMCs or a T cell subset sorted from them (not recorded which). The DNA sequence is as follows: TGCAGTGCTAGAGTAAGGGGGGCGCCCTCCTCTGGGGCCAACGTCCTGACTTTC. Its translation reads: CSARVRGAPSSGANVLTF.